The rows below give T cell receptor beta chains drawn from one sample of a study of human T cells and chemical hapten exposure. MiXCR was run by TCRdb on the RACE reads, yielding one entry per CDR3 protein. The data hold 380,000 or so distinct CDR3 sequences, with 5% to 6.5% observed a single time. This material consisted of whole blood, taken in connection with sensitization to the hapten diphenylcyclopropenone (DPC). These receptors were taken from a woman aged 18-29 years with alopecia areata. Some clones in this sample may be carry-over from other donors' samples. Each CDR3 is given with its conserved first and last residue. D genes are given only for firm matches. The size field is filled for only some rows; it gives once, few, many or a size class.

size	D	V	J	CDR3	DNA
NA	NA	TRBV6-1	TRBJ2-1	CASSHYSGTASPLWRNEQFF	TGTGCCAGCAGTCATTACTCCGGGACGGCAAGCCCCCTTTGGCGGAATGAGCAGTTCTTC
few	NA	TRBV5-1	TRBJ1-1	CASSLEGPPFRTEAFF	TGCGCCAGCAGCTTGGAAGGACCGCCGTTCCGGACTGAAGCTTTCTTT
many	TRBD2	TRBV5-5	TRBJ2-7	CASSRLAGATYEQYF	TGTGCCAGCAGCCGTTTAGCGGGGGCCACCTACGAGCAGTACTTC
NA	NA	TRBV4-3	TRBJ2-3	CASSPGPPKGDTQYF	TGCGCCAGCAGCCCGGGCCCGCCTAAAGGGGATACGCAGTATTTT
few	NA	TRBV6-5	TRBJ2-7	CASSPPGPRQYF	TGTGCCAGCAGTCCTCCGGGACCCCGACAGTACTTC
few	NA	TRBV6-2/TRBV6-3	TRBJ2-1	CASSSLRGPPYNEQFF	TGTGCCAGCAGTTCCCTACGGGGGCCGCCCTACAATGAGCAGTTCTTC
NA	TRBD1	TRBV7-2	TRBJ1-1	CASSFRGLDANTEAFF	TGTGCCAGCAGCTTTAGGGGGCTCGACGCGAACACTGAAGCTTTCTTT
many	NA	TRBV7-2	TRBJ1-5	CASSLWGDSNQPQHF	TGTGCCAGCAGCTTATGGGGAGATAGCAATCAGCCCCAGCATTTT
NA	NA	TRBV12-3/TRBV12-4	TRBJ2-3	CASGPHTDTQYF	TGTGCCAGCGGTCCTCACACAGATACGCAGTATTTT
NA	TRBD1	TRBV15	TRBJ1-2	CATSRTGGLNTNYGYTF	TGTGCCACCAGCAGGACAGGGGGCCTCAATACTAACTATGGCTACACCTTC
many	TRBD1	TRBV29-1	TRBJ1-2	CSVPDRGANYGYTF	TGCAGCGTTCCCGACAGGGGAGCTAACTATGGCTACACCTTC
few	NA	TRBV2	TRBJ1-1	CASRQPLPNTEAFF	TGTGCCAGCAGGCAGCCCCTTCCGAACACTGAAGCTTTCTTT
many	NA	TRBV10-3	TRBJ1-4	CAISDERGLNEKLFF	TGTGCCATCAGTGACGAACGAGGCCTTAATGAAAAACTGTTTTTT
many	TRBD1	TRBV5-5	TRBJ1-5	CASSRTGDAGNQPQHF	TGTGCCAGCAGCCGTACAGGGGATGCGGGCAATCAGCCCCAGCATTTT
NA	NA	TRBV6-6	TRBJ2-1	CASSTPLGLDEQFF	TGTGCCAGCAGTACCCCACTAGGTTTGGATGAGCAGTTCTTC
few	NA	TRBV4-2	TRBJ2-1	CASSQSPVEQFF	TGTGCCAGCAGCCAAAGCCCGGTAGAGCAGTTCTTC
NA	NA	TRBV7-2	TRBJ2-3	CASSLVSGRTDTQYF	TGTGCCAGCAGCTTAGTTTCGGGCCGCACAGATACGCAGTATTTT
NA	TRBD1	TRBV12-3/TRBV12-4	TRBJ1-1	CASSSDPGQGFFQAFF	TGTGCCAGCAGTTCCGACCCGGGACAGGGGTTTTTTCAAGCTTTCTTT
NA	TRBD1	TRBV10-3	TRBJ2-7	CAIRTGDTYEQYF	TGTGCCATCCGGACAGGGGACACCTACGAGCAGTACTTC
NA	NA	TRBV20-1	TRBJ1-3	CSARSSSRQNTIYF	TGCAGTGCTAGGAGCTCCTCGAGACAAAACACCATATATTTT
NA	NA	TRBV7-9	TRBJ1-4	CASSLGSKGGGEKLFF	TGTGCCAGCAGCTTAGGCTCAAAGGGAGGCGGTGAAAAACTGTTTTTT
NA	NA	TRBV7-9	TRBJ1-2	CASSFAETNYGYTF	TGTGCCAGCAGCTTCGCCGAAACTAACTATGGCTACACCTTC
NA	NA	TRBV5-1	TRBJ2-1	CASSFWFVGQGKVDEQFF	TGCGCCAGCAGCTTTTGGTTCGTTGGGCAGGGTAAGGTGGATGAGCAGTTCTTC
NA	NA	TRBV4-2	TRBJ2-6	CASSQLPQSSGANVLTF	TGTGCCAGCAGCCAATTACCTCAGAGCTCTGGGGCCAACGTCCTGACTTTC